The rows below give T cell receptor beta chains drawn from one sample of a study of response to subunit inactivated influenza vaccine. A single record per CDR3 protein comes from TCRdb applying MiXCR to the RT-PCR reads. The sample lists 590,000 or so distinct CDR3 sequences; around 15% were seen once. The specimen was PBMCs from blood, collected approximately 15 days before vaccination. The receptors come from a man in his fifties who received an inactivated influenza vaccine. The CDR3 runs from the conserved cysteine through the conserved F or W. D genes are given only for firm matches. Where a row states a size, it is once, few, many or the class of an expanded clone; other rows omit it.

V gene,clone size,J gene,D gene,CDR3 DNA,CDR3 protein
TRBV12-3/TRBV12-4,few,TRBJ2-7,TRBD1,TGTGCCAGCAGGGGGTCCGGGACAGGTACCTACGAGCAGTACTTC,CASRGSGTGTYEQYF
TRBV15,-,TRBJ2-1,TRBD2,TGTGCCACCAGCAGATCTCCGGGACTAGCGGCCAATGAGCAGTTCTTC,CATSRSPGLAANEQFF
TRBV30,-,TRBJ1-1,TRBD1,TGTGCCTGGAGTGGACAGGGCGCTGAAGCTTTCTTT,CAWSGQGAEAFF
TRBV7-9,-,TRBJ2-3,TRBD2,TGTGCCAGCAGCGCCGGGACTAGCGGGAGGGCCATTTTTAGCACAGATACGCAGTATTTT,CASSAGTSGRAIFSTDTQYF
TRBV11-2,-,TRBJ2-2,-,TGTGCCAGCAGCTTAGAATTGGGACCCGGGGAGCTGTTTTTT,CASSLELGPGELFF
TRBV6-2/TRBV6-3,few,TRBJ2-2,TRBD2,TGTGCCAGCAGTTGGACTAGTATCACCGGGGAGCTGTTTTTT,CASSWTSITGELFF
TRBV12-3/TRBV12-4,few,TRBJ2-7,-,TGTGCCAGCAGTCGTGACTACTACGAGCAGTACTTC,CASSRDYYEQYF
TRBV7-3,-,TRBJ2-2,-,TGTGCCAGCAGCTTAATGGGGGGGCCCTCGGCGAACACCGGGGAGCTGTTTTTT,CASSLMGGPSANTGELFF
TRBV4-3,-,TRBJ2-2,TRBD1,TGCGCCAGCAGCCAAGATCCCGCAGGGGGCTGGACCGGGGAGCTGTTTTTT,CASSQDPAGGWTGELFF
TRBV29-1,-,TRBJ2-1,TRBD1,TGCAGCGTTGGGCCGGGACAGGGATTTTACAATGAGCAGTTCTTC,CSVGPGQGFYNEQFF
TRBV6-5,few,TRBJ2-3,-,TGTGCCAGCAGTTACCTGTCGGGCAGCACAGATACGCAGTATTTT,CASSYLSGSTDTQYF
TRBV28,-,TRBJ2-5,-,TGTGCCAGCAGTTTCGTATCGGTAGAGACCCAGTACTTC,CASSFVSVETQYF
TRBV24-1,-,TRBJ1-2,-,TGTGCCACCAGTGGGGACATTGACGGTAACTATGGCTACACCTTC,CATSGDIDGNYGYTF
TRBV5-1,few,TRBJ2-1,-,TGCGCCAGCAGCTTCGGACAGAGTAACAATGAGCAGTTCTTC,CASSFGQSNNEQFF
TRBV6-1,few,TRBJ1-1,-,TGTGCCAGCAGCCCCTCAGGCAGGTACGCTGAAGCTTTCTTT,CASSPSGRYAEAFF
TRBV10-3,few,TRBJ2-7,TRBD1,TGTGCCATCAGTGATCCGGGACAGGGGGCTTACGAGCAGTACTTC,CAISDPGQGAYEQYF
TRBV28,-,TRBJ2-1,-,TGTGCCAGCAGGGCTAGCGAGGCTTTAGCTTATAACTCCTACAATGAGCAGTTCTTC,CASRASEALAYNSYNEQFF
TRBV12-3/TRBV12-4,few,TRBJ1-1,-,TGTGCCAGCAGTTTTCGGCTCATGAACACTGAAGCTTTCTTT,CASSFRLMNTEAFF
TRBV20-1,-,TRBJ2-7,TRBD2,TGCAGTGCTAGAGATTGGGCTAGCGGGGGGTCGAGCTCCTACGAGCAGTACTTC,CSARDWASGGSSSYEQYF
TRBV12-3/TRBV12-4,many,TRBJ2-1,-,TGTGCCAGCAGTTCGGGGGGCGCCTCCTACAATGAGCAGTTCTTC,CASSSGGASYNEQFF
TRBV7-2,-,TRBJ2-5,-,TGTGCCAGCAGCTACCGTACCCACCGGGAGACCCAGTACTTC,CASSYRTHRETQYF
TRBV29-1,few,TRBJ2-7,-,TGCAGCGTTGCCGAGTCGGACGAGCAGTACTTC,CSVAESDEQYF
TRBV12-3/TRBV12-4,-,TRBJ2-1,TRBD2,TGTGCCAGCAGTTCTGCCAGCGGGAGGGACCCTACGGATGAGCAGTTATTC,CASSSASGRDPTDEQLF
TRBV4-3,-,TRBJ1-2,TRBD1,TGCGCCAGCAGCCAAGGACAGGGGGGGAACTATGGCTACACCTTC,CASSQGQGGNYGYTF
TRBV21-1,-,TRBJ2-3,-,TGTGCCAGCAGCCCGCCCGGAAGGACTAGCGGGTCGCCCACAGATACGCAGTATTTT,CASSPPGRTSGSPTDTQYF
TRBV7-9,-,TRBJ2-7,-,TGTGCCAGCAGCGGGCAGTCTCTCGGCGAGCAGTACTTC,CASSGQSLGEQYF
TRBV7-9,-,TRBJ1-1,TRBD1,TGTGCCAGCAGCTTGAAAGGGGGCGCGAACACTGAAGCTTTCTTT,CASSLKGGANTEAFF
TRBV7-2,-,TRBJ2-7,-,TGTGCCAGCAGCTTGACCTCCAGTGGACTTAGCTCCTACGAGCAGTACTTC,CASSLTSSGLSSYEQYF
TRBV27,few,TRBJ2-7,TRBD2,TGTGCCAGCAGTTTGGGGACTAGCCTTAACTACGAGCAGTACTTC,CASSLGTSLNYEQYF
TRBV10-3,-,TRBJ2-3,TRBD1,TGTGCCATCAGCGGGACAGGGCCCTCAAGCACAGATACGCAGTATTTT,CAISGTGPSSTDTQYF
TRBV4-2,few,TRBJ2-3,TRBD1,TGTGCCAGCAGCCGAAATTTACCAGGGGGTTCTGGGGATACGCAGTATTTT,CASSRNLPGGSGDTQYF
TRBV12-2,few,TRBJ2-7,-,TGTGCAAGTCGCTTAGTTGTGGGAGCCTCCTACGAGCAGTACTTC,CASRLVVGASYEQYF
TRBV7-8,-,TRBJ2-3,TRBD2,TGTGCCAGCAGCTTAGGTTATCCTAGCGGGAGTGTGGATACGCAGTATTTT,CASSLGYPSGSVDTQYF
TRBV7-9,-,TRBJ1-4,-,TGTGCCAGCCGGGCGGGGGAAACTAATGAAAAACTGTTTTTT,CASRAGETNEKLFF
TRBV10-3,few,TRBJ1-1,TRBD1,TGTGCCATCAGAGTCCTCGAAGGGGGCGATGAAGCTTTCTTT,CAIRVLEGGDEAFF
TRBV7-2,many,TRBJ2-1,-,TGTGCCAGCAGCTTAGTACCCAACAATGAGCAGTTCTTC,CASSLVPNNEQFF
TRBV20-1,few,TRBJ2-1,-,TGCAGTGCTAGAGTCCGAGGGAGCCGCTACAATGAGCAGTTCTTC,CSARVRGSRYNEQFF
TRBV5-1,-,TRBJ1-4,TRBD1,TGCGCCAGCAGCTTGGATCCCCTAGACAGGGGACGCTTCCCGCGGGGTGATAATGAAAAACTGTTTTTT,CASSLDPLDRGRFPRGDNEKLFF
TRBV28,many,TRBJ2-1,TRBD2,TGTGCCAGCAGTTCGGGACTAGATTTAAACAATGAGCAGTTCTTC,CASSSGLDLNNEQFF
TRBV29-1,many,TRBJ2-7,TRBD1,TGCAGCGCCCGATCCCGGGACAGGGGTTCCTACGAGCAGTACTTC,CSARSRDRGSYEQYF
TRBV6-2/TRBV6-3,once,TRBJ2-5,-,TGTGCCAGCAGTTACTCCGGGGCCTTGTTTGAGACCCAGTACTTC,CASSYSGALFETQYF
TRBV27,-,TRBJ2-1,TRBD2,TGTGCCAGCAGTCGTAATAGCGGGCCCTACAATGAGCAGTTCTTC,CASSRNSGPYNEQFF
TRBV7-2,-,TRBJ2-1,TRBD2,TGTGCCAGCAGCTTAGTGGGACTAGCGACAGCCTACAATGAGCAGTTCTTC,CASSLVGLATAYNEQFF
TRBV12-3/TRBV12-4,few,TRBJ1-1,-,TGTGCCAGCAGTTTAGCGGGGGGCCTTGAAGCTTTCTTT,CASSLAGGLEAFF
TRBV6-1,few,TRBJ2-2,-,TGTGCCAGCAGTGAAGCGCGGGGAGTGAACACCGGGGAGCTGTTTTTT,CASSEARGVNTGELFF
TRBV20-1,-,TRBJ2-5,-,TGCAGTGCTAGAGATAAAGCGGCCCAGTACTTC,CSARDKAAQYF
TRBV4-2,-,TRBJ2-3,-,TGTGCCAGCAGCCAAGAAGCGTTAGTCGGGGGGCAGACACTAAGCACAGATACGCAGTATTTT,CASSQEALVGGQTLSTDTQYF
TRBV20-1,many,TRBJ1-1,TRBD1,TGCAGTGCTGGACAGGGTATGGCTGAAGCTTTCTTT,CSAGQGMAEAFF
TRBV7-2,-,TRBJ2-7,-,TGTGCCAGCAGCTTAGGTCAGGGTTCGAGGGAGCAGTACTTC,CASSLGQGSREQYF
TRBV10-3,few,TRBJ2-1,-,TGTGCCATCAGTGAGTCACTAAGACAAGCCTACAATGAGCAGTTCTTC,CAISESLRQAYNEQFF
TRBV2,many,TRBJ2-6,-,TGTGCCAGCAAGCTGGGACCCTCTGGGGCCAACGTCCTGACTTTC,CASKLGPSGANVLTF
TRBV6-2/TRBV6-3,-,TRBJ1-5,TRBD1,TGTGCCAGCAGCACCTCCGGGACAGGTGAAGACCCGAAGTACTCCGATCAGCCCCAGCATTTT,CASSTSGTGEDPKYSDQPQHF